Below, 25 T cell receptor beta chains from the same sample are listed, as sequenced in a study of OX40 agonist ivuxolimab in advanced cancers. Library generation was performed with the immunoSEQ multiplex PCR assay. TCRdb stores this immuneACCESS table with in-frame sequences only. Part of the clones is absent; in the studies checked, under half of the shortfall reflects unresolved V genes, and no reason is known for the rest. A total of around 31,000 clones appear in this sample, about 85% of them only once. Clones ranked in the top ten supply roughly 40% of the sample. The sample was CD4+ or CD8+ T cells sorted from blood, taken in a trial of the OX40 agonist ivuxolimab. All receptors derive from an adult with an advanced solid tumor such as melanoma, head and neck, liver or kidney cancer.

The chain employs TRBV13 and TRBJ1-1; 7 nucleotides line up with TRBD1. The CDR3 consists of 15 residues. Unmatched junction bases numbered 8, after V lost 6 bases and J lost 1 base. In germline, CDR1 is PRHDT, CDR2 FYEKMQ (reference sequence). CDR3 nucleotide sequence: TGTGCCAGCAGTTCCGGGCAGGGGGGGAACACTGAAGCTTTCTTT. Protein: CASSSGQGGNTEAFF.

V and J are TRBV13 and TRBJ2-7; TRBD2 agrees at 8 bases. In germline, CDR1 is PRHDT, CDR2 FYEKMQ (reference sequence). The CDR3 has 15 residues. V lost 0 bases, J lost 2 bases, and 3 bases stayed unmatched. The CDR3 region is CASSLGTSGAYEQYF. Here the CDR3 DNA reads TGTGCCAGCAGCTTAGGAACTAGCGGTGCCTACGAGCAGTACTTC.

The chain couples TRBV11-2 to TRBJ2-3, with 9 bases fitting TRBD2. The CDR3 is 16 residues long. Germline V gene lookup returns CDR1 SGHAT and CDR2 FQNNGV. V lost 1 base, J lost 2 bases, and 4 bases stayed unmatched. The CDR3 nucleotides read TGTGCCAGCAGCTTAGCGCCTAGCGGGACCACAGATACGCAGTATTTT. Protein sequence: CASSLAPSGTTDTQYF.

The V gene is TRBV6-5, the J gene TRBJ1-3; 8 nucleotides agree with TRBD1. This CDR3 region has 15 residues. V dropped 2 bases and J dropped 2; count of bases not matched to a gene: 2. CDR1 is MNHEY, CDR2 SVGAGI, per germline. The CDR3 region is CASSYAGGAGNTIYF. In DNA, the CDR3 is TGTGCCAGCAGTTACGCAGGGGGCGCTGGAAACACCATATATTTT.

This chain uses TRBV29-1 with TRBJ2-7; 15 nucleotides align to TRBD2. J gave up 11 bases and V 7 bases, and 12 bases lay outside the gene matches. CDR1 SQVTM and CDR2 ANQGSEA come from the germline V gene. The CDR3 consists of 14 residues. The CDR3 coding sequence is TGCAGCGCCGCAGGACTAGCGGGAGGGCCCGACGAGTACTTC. Translation gives CSAAGLAGGPDEYF.

The rearrangement uses TRBV6-6 and TRBJ2-7, with D maybe TRBD1 (6 bases). The CDR3 has 14 residues. Germline V CDR1 and CDR2: MNHNY, SVGAGI (reference sequence). Deletions cut 1 base from V and 5 bases from J, with 12 bases between. DNA of the CDR3: TGTGCCAGCAGTTACTTGGACAGTGCCCACGAGCAGTACTTC. Protein: CASSYLDSAHEQYF.

The rearrangement joins TRBV21-1 to TRBJ1-2. TRBV21-1 is marked as a pseudogene. The CDR3 has 15 residues. The DNA of the CDR3 is TGTGCCAGCAGCAAAGGGGGGAGGAGGACCTATGGCTACACCTTC. It encodes CASSKGGRRTYGYTF.

The V gene is TRBV13, the J gene TRBJ2-7; D may match TRBD1 or TRBD2 (5 bases each). This CDR3 is 17 amino acids long. The germline V gene has CDR1 PRHDT and CDR2 FYEKMQ (reference sequence). Trimming removed 3 bases from V and 2 bases from J, with 20 bases in between. The CDR3 loop reads CASSFTGTVGLAYEQYF. CDR3 DNA: TGTGCCAGCAGCTTTACGGGGACGGTAGGATTGGCCTACGAGCAGTACTTC.

V and J are TRBV27 and TRBJ2-7; the D gene could be TRBD1 or TRBD2 (5 bases each). Germline V CDR1 and CDR2: MNHEY, SMNVEV (reference sequence). This CDR3 comprises 14 residues. V shed 2 bases and J shed 5 bases, with 13 bases lying between them. The CDR3 region has the DNA TGTGCCAGCAGTTTACAGGGAGTTCCCAACGAGCAGTACTTC. Residues: CASSLQGVPNEQYF.

This clone was recorded only once. The J gene is TRBJ2-1, the V gene TRBV7-9; 14 bases match TRBD2. The junction had 11 bases not matched to a gene; V was cut back by 5 bases and J by 5 bases. Germline V gives CDR1 SEHNR, CDR2 FQNEAQ (reference sequence). This CDR3 has 18 residues. The CDR3 region has the DNA TGTGCCAGCAGCCCGAGGACTAGCGGGAGGTTGGGGCACAATGAGCAGTTCTTC. Translating gives CASSPRTSGRLGHNEQFF.

This clone was recorded only once. The V gene is TRBV6-5, the J gene TRBJ2-7; no definite D call. Trimming cost V 0 bases and J 5 bases, with 17 bases left between them. The CDR3 is 16 residues long. The germline V gene has CDR1 MNHEY and CDR2 SVGAGI. The CDR3 DNA reads TGTGCCAGCAGTTACTCGACTGGCTACGTTTTAGACGAGCAGTACTTC. Translation gives CASSYSTGYVLDEQYF.

The chain is built from TRBV7-6 and TRBJ2-7, with D perhaps matching TRBD2 (6 bases). The V end lost 5 bases, the J end lost 6 bases, and 20 bases lay between the germline ends. Germline V gene sequence: CDR1 SGHVS, CDR2 FNYEAQ. The CDR3 consists of 15 residues. CDR3 DNA sequence: TGTGCCAGCAGCCTAGTAGGAGGGTCTCGTTCCGAGCAGTACTTC. Protein sequence: CASSLVGGSRSEQYF.

V and J are TRBV30 and TRBJ1-3; tentatively, D is TRBD1 (5 bases). This CDR3 comprises 13 residues. Trimming took 0 bases from V and 4 from J, leaving 7 bases between them. CDR1 is GTSNPN, CDR2 SVGIG, per germline (reference sequence). CDR3 coding DNA: TGTGCCTGGAGTGTGGGACCAGGAAACACCATATATTTT. Translating it yields CAWSVGPGNTIYF.

The genes are TRBV4-3 and TRBJ2-2, with 13 bases matching TRBD2. Germline values: CDR1 LGHNA, CDR2 YSLEER. Trimming took 3 bases from V and 6 from J; bases not matched to a gene: 7. The length of the CDR3 is 17 residues. As DNA, the CDR3 is TGCGCCAGCAGCCACGAGAAGACTAGCGGGAGGTCCGGGGAGCTGTTTTTT. Amino acids: CASSHEKTSGRSGELFF.

The count of this clone is one. The rearrangement joins TRBV7-9 to TRBJ2-5; 10 nucleotides align to TRBD1. The last part of the DNA fits TRBJ2-7 better; the J call may be wrong. CDR1 and CDR2 (germline): SEHNR, FQNEAQ (reference sequence). The CDR3 contains 16 residues. The CDR3 is CASSLGPGQGGDEQYF. Here the CDR3 DNA reads TGTGCCAGCAGCTTAGGTCCAGGACAGGGGGGAGACGAGCAGTACTTC.

V and J are TRBV6-5 and TRBJ2-1; TRBD2 is a possible D gene (5 bases). The germline V gene has CDR1 MNHEY and CDR2 SVGAGI. This CDR3 is 14 amino acids long. Trimming cost V 4 bases and J 3 bases, with 10 bases left between them. The chain's CDR3 is CASSSAEDYNEQFF. The DNA of the CDR3 is TGTGCCAGCAGTTCAGCGGAAGACTACAATGAGCAGTTCTTC.

The rearrangement joins TRBV27 to TRBJ2-1; possibly TRBD1 or TRBD2 for D (6 bases each). The length of the CDR3 is 14 residues. Germline V gives CDR1 MNHEY, CDR2 SMNVEV (reference sequence). V lost 4 bases, J lost 7 bases, and 14 bases lay in between. CDR3 region: CASSSQWGANEQFF. CDR3 in DNA: TGTGCCAGCAGTTCCCAATGGGGGGCGAATGAGCAGTTCTTC.

The V call is TRBV4-2, the J call TRBJ2-5; 7 positions match TRBD1. The J call may be incorrect, as the DNA end agrees better with TRBJ2-7. From germline, CDR1 is LGHNA and CDR2 YNFKEQ. This CDR3 region has 16 residues. CDR3 bases: TGTGCCAGCAGCCTAAGGACAGGCGAGAGCTCCTACGAGCAGTACTTC. It encodes CASSLRTGESSYEQYF.

The V and J genes are TRBV9 and TRBJ2-3, with 10 bases that match TRBD1. Germline-derived CDR1 and CDR2 are SGDLS and YYNGEE. The CDR3 is 15 residues long. The V gene end was trimmed by 0 bases and the J gene end by 4 bases; junction bases not matched to a gene: 2. The CDR3 spells CASSVAGTGADTQYF. CDR3 nucleotide sequence: TGTGCCAGCAGCGTAGCTGGGACAGGGGCAGATACGCAGTATTTT. Using reference TRBV9 and TRBJ2-3 for the parts outside the CDR3, the full variable domain is DSGVTQTPKHLITATGQRVTLRCSPRSGDLSVYWYQQSLDQGLQFLIQYYNGEERAKGNILERFSAQQFPDLHSELNLSSLELGDSALYFCASSVAGTGADTQYFGPGTRLTVL.

This chain links TRBV19 with TRBJ2-1; the D gene is possibly TRBD2 (6 bases). This CDR3 is built from 17 residues. V was trimmed by 0 bases and J by 6 bases, leaving 18 bases between them. Per the germline V gene, CDR1 is LNHDA and CDR2 is SQIVND (reference sequence). Here the CDR3 DNA reads TGTGCCAGTAGTATAGATATTTCAGAGCGGAGGGGCAATGAGCAGTTCTTC. Amino acid sequence: CASSIDISERRGNEQFF.

This chain links TRBV4-2 with TRBJ2-7, with 7 nucleotides matching TRBD2. CDR1 LGHNA and CDR2 YNFKEQ come from the germline V gene. V shed 3 bases, J shed 2 bases, and the junction held 13 bases outside the gene matches. The CDR3 runs to 17 residues. The CDR3 nucleotides read TGTGCCAGCAGCCATATCTCAGAACTAGCGTCAACCTACGAGCAGTACTTC. Translation gives CASSHISELASTYEQYF.

The rearrangement uses TRBV28 and TRBJ1-1, with a tentative D call TRBD1 (6 bases). The CDR3 sequence is 14 residues long. V was trimmed by 3 bases and J by 10 bases, leaving 18 bases between them. Germline CDR1 reads MDHEN; CDR2 reads SYDVKM. The CDR3 reads CASSFIDGRGGAFF. CDR3 sequence (DNA): TGTGCCAGCAGTTTTATAGACGGCAGGGGAGGAGCTTTCTTT. Full variable domain (remainder filled in from reference TRBV28 and TRBJ1-1): DVKVTQSSRYLVKRTGEKVFLECVQDMDHENMFWYRQDPGLGLRLIYFSYDVKMKEKGDIPEGYSVSREKKERFSLILESASTNQTSMYLCASSFIDGRGGAFFGQGTRLTVV.

V usage is TRBV27 and J usage is TRBJ2-7; D gene uncertain. Germline V gives CDR1 MNHEY, CDR2 SMNVEV (reference sequence). Between the trimmed V and J ends, which lost 5 bases and 3 bases, there was a span of 5 bases. The CDR3 sequence is 11 residues long. CDR3 loop: CASSPGYEQYF. DNA for the CDR3: TGTGCCAGCAGTCCGGGCTACGAGCAGTACTTC.

J is TRBJ2-1 and V is TRBV13, with 8 bases that match TRBD2. J lost 0 bases, V lost 5 bases, and 15 bases had no gene match. The V gene's germline CDR1 is PRHDT and CDR2 FYEKMQ (reference sequence). The CDR3 is 19 residues long. CDR3 amino acids: CASSAGVASGLSSYNEQFF. CDR3 in DNA: TGTGCCAGCAGCGCAGGGGTGGCTAGCGGGTTGAGCTCCTACAATGAGCAGTTCTTC.

This clone was detected once. The rearrangement joins TRBV6-1 to TRBJ2-1; D remains ambiguous. V was pared by 3 bases and J by 4 bases, with 7 bases between. In germline, CDR1 is MNHNS, CDR2 SASEGT. The CDR3 is 13 residues long. In DNA, the CDR3 is TGTGCCAGCAGTGACAGGAATTACAATGAGCAGTTCTTC. Amino acid sequence: CASSDRNYNEQFF.